The rows below give T cell receptor beta chains drawn from one sample of a study of cytomegalovirus exposure and HLA in healthy donors. The protocol was immunoSEQ multiplex PCR, while the TCRdb copy is restricted to in-frame clones and leaves out a portion. The table has around 250,000 clones, around 89% seen once; the top ten hold 0.37%. The sample comprised PBMCs. Receptors originate from a woman in her late teens or twenties in good health and CMV-seronegative. Each CDR3 is given with its conserved first and last residue. Each record gives: D gene, V gene, J gene, clone size, CDR3 protein, CDR3 DNA. The D gene is left open where the match is weak. Clone size is given for some rows only: seen once, a few or many times, or a class if the clone is expanded.

NA	TRBV6-6	TRBJ2-1	NA	CASSYSPGGDEQFF	TGTGCCAGCAGTTACTCGCCGGGGGGCGATGAGCAGTTCTTC
TRBD2	TRBV15	TRBJ2-3	NA	CATSRATSGVADTQYF	TGTGCCACCAGCAGAGCTACTAGCGGGGTTGCAGATACGCAGTATTTT
NA	TRBV5-1	TRBJ1-4	NA	CASSLRDTNEKLFF	TGCGCCAGCAGCTTGAGGGACACGAATGAAAAACTGTTTTTT
TRBD1	TRBV18	TRBJ1-5	NA	CASSPRQGGRNQPQHF	TGTGCCAGCTCACCAAGACAGGGAGGTCGCAATCAGCCCCAGCATTTT
TRBD2	TRBV5-1	TRBJ2-3	NA	CASSLPSGNTDTQYF	TGCGCCAGCAGCTTGCCTAGCGGAAACACAGATACGCAGTATTTT
TRBD1	TRBV18	TRBJ1-6	NA	CASSPGQGNSNSPLHF	TGTGCCAGCTCACCCGGACAGGGGAATTCAAATTCACCCCTCCACTTT
TRBD1	TRBV7-6	TRBJ2-1	NA	CASSLAENRGDEQFF	TGTGCCAGCAGCTTAGCCGAAAACAGGGGCGATGAGCAGTTCTTC
NA	TRBV9	TRBJ1-1	NA	CASSLRRGTEAFF	TGTGCCAGCAGCCTTCGGAGGGGCACTGAAGCTTTCTTT
NA	TRBV7-8	TRBJ1-1	few	CASSLQAGSNTEAFF	TGTGCCAGCAGCTTACAAGCAGGGTCCAACACTGAAGCTTTCTTT
NA	TRBV7-8	TRBJ2-3	once	CASSLPSWTDTQYF	TGTGCCAGCAGCTTACCTAGCTGGACAGATACGCAGTATTTT
TRBD1	TRBV6-1	TRBJ2-6	once	CASSGTGSGANVLTF	TGTGCCAGCAGTGGGACAGGGTCTGGGGCCAACGTCCTGACTTTC
NA	TRBV7-8	TRBJ2-5	NA	CASSLRAGETQYF	TGTGCCAGCAGCTTACGAGCGGGAGAGACCCAGTACTTC
NA	TRBV19	TRBJ1-5	NA	CASQDWDSNQPQHF	TGTGCCTCTCAGGACTGGGATAGCAATCAGCCCCAGCATTTT
TRBD2	TRBV27	TRBJ2-1	once	CASSLTLAGAGGEQFF	TGTGCCAGCAGTTTAACCTTAGCGGGGGCCGGAGGGGAGCAGTTCTTC
TRBD1	TRBV6-6	TRBJ1-2	NA	CASRGQRSSNYGYTF	TGTGCCAGCAGGGGACAGAGATCCTCTAACTATGGCTACACCTTC
NA	TRBV30	TRBJ2-1	NA	CAWSVGGGIYNEQFF	TGTGCCTGGAGTGTAGGGGGGGGGATCTACAATGAGCAGTTCTTC
NA	TRBV5-1	TRBJ1-4	NA	CASSLVGWGRATNEKLFF	TGCGCCAGCAGCTTGGTGGGCTGGGGGCGAGCCACTAATGAAAAACTGTTTTTT
NA	TRBV29-1	TRBJ1-3	NA	CSVEDQGGARNTIYF	TGCAGCGTTGAAGATCAAGGCGGTGCAAGAAACACCATATATTTT
TRBD2	TRBV7-3	TRBJ2-2	few	CASSPQRGDTGELFF	TGTGCCAGCAGCCCCCAGCGGGGGGACACCGGGGAGCTGTTTTTT
TRBD1	TRBV28	TRBJ1-1	NA	CASSLSSPGQGISFF	TGTGCCAGCAGTTTGTCTTCTCCGGGACAGGGTATCTCTTTCTTT
NA	TRBV27	TRBJ2-7	NA	CASSSLLGAGVAYEQYF	TGTGCCAGCAGTTCATTGTTGGGAGCAGGGGTTGCCTACGAGCAGTACTTC
NA	TRBV9	TRBJ1-3	NA	CASSLTGSGNTIYF	TGTGCCAGCAGCCTCACAGGTTCTGGAAACACCATATATTTT
NA	TRBV25-1	TRBJ1-2	few	CASSSPGLAGYTF	TGTGCCAGCAGCTCACCGGGACTAGCCGGCTACACCTTC
TRBD1	TRBV6-1	TRBJ2-1	once	CASSETPGQGGNEQFF	TGTGCCAGCAGTGAAACCCCAGGACAGGGTGGTAATGAGCAGTTCTTC
NA	TRBV19	TRBJ1-1	once	CASSPFGGSTEAFF	TGTGCCAGTAGCCCCTTCGGGGGGAGCACTGAAGCTTTCTTT
TRBD1	TRBV29-1	TRBJ1-4	NA	CSVDTGGGEKLFF	TGCAGCGTTGATACAGGGGGTGGTGAAAAACTGTTTTTT
TRBD1	TRBV4-3	TRBJ1-5	NA	CASSQDIGGRRNQPQHF	TGCGCCAGCAGCCAAGATATAGGGGGCAGGCGCAATCAGCCCCAGCATTTT
NA	TRBV20-1	TRBJ1-5	NA	CSASARGPQHF	TGCAGTGCTAGTGCCCGGGGGCCCCAGCATTTT
NA	TRBV15	TRBJ1-6	NA	CATSRGAGPPGDSPLHF	TGTGCCACCAGCAGAGGGGCCGGACCCCCCGGGGATTCACCCCTCCACTTT
NA	TRBV6-1	TRBJ2-3	NA	CASSAPGSGGTDTQYF	TGTGCCAGCAGTGCCCCGGGGTCAGGTGGCACAGATACGCAGTATTTT
NA	TRBV19	TRBJ2-1	NA	CASSIALNPYNEQFF	TGTGCCAGTAGTATTGCTCTAAACCCCTACAATGAGCAGTTCTTC
NA	TRBV6-6	TRBJ2-2	NA	CASSYARAATGELFF	TGTGCCAGCAGTTACGCCAGGGCGGCCACCGGGGAGCTGTTTTTT